These 23 T cell receptor beta chains originate from one sample sequenced in a study of vaccination effects on CD4 cells after COVID-19. Repertoires were generated with immunoSEQ multiplex PCR, while TCRdb's copy carries only in-frame clones and drops some. The sample gives tens of thousands of clones, roughly 80% of which show up once; about 2.4% is in the top ten. Their target antigens are unknown. Before any sequencing was done, the ViraFEST assay used viral peptide pools to expand antigen-specific CD4+ T cells. Cultured cells yielded isolated CD4+ T cells after around 10 days. This specimen was CD4+ T cells from PBMCs cultured with HCoV-229E spike peptides, taken before COVID-19 vaccination. Source of these receptors: a human donor who received a COVID-19 vaccine.

The V gene is TRBV19, the J gene TRBJ2-7; possibly TRBD1 for D (6 bases). This CDR3 is built from 15 residues. Deletions cut 5 bases from V and 2 bases from J, with 16 bases between. The V gene's germline CDR1 is LNHDA and CDR2 SQIVND (reference sequence). The CDR3 reads CASSEGVGATYEQYV. The CDR3, as DNA: TGTGCCAGTAGTGAGGGGGTAGGAGCAACCTACGAGCAGTACGTC.

This clone appeared a few times. The chain carries TRBV2 and TRBJ1-6; possibly TRBD1 for D (6 bases). CDR1 is SNHLY and CDR2 is FYNNEI in the germline V gene. V lost 7 bases and J 6 bases, leaving 13 bases between the germline ends. This CDR3 is built from 14 residues. In DNA form, the CDR3 reads TGTGCCAGCAATCTCAGGGGCGGTAATTCACCCCTCCACTTT. Translation: CASNLRGGNSPLHF.

The V call is TRBV14, the J call TRBJ1-2; D is perhaps TRBD1 (5 bases). The germline gives CDR1 SGHDN, CDR2 FVKESK. This CDR3 comprises 17 residues. V was clipped by 6 bases and J by 6 bases, with 26 bases between them. The CDR3, as DNA: TGTGCCAGCAGTCAAACGGTCCTACGGGGCCCCTCAAATGGCTACACCTTC. Amino acids: CASSQTVLRGPSNGYTF.

This rearrangement joins TRBV5-8 to TRBJ2-1; 8 bases match TRBD1. The ends lost 0 bases at V and 5 bases at J; junction bases unmatched: 10. CDR3 size: 17 residues. The V gene's germline CDR1 is SGHTS and CDR2 YDEGEE. CDR3 sequence: CASSLETGVAGHNEQFF. The CDR3, as DNA: TGTGCCAGCAGCTTGGAGACAGGGGTGGCGGGACACAATGAGCAGTTCTTC.

V usage is TRBV5-6 and J usage is TRBJ1-2; possibly TRBD1 for D (5 bases). Germline-derived CDR1 and CDR2 are SGHDT and YYEEEE. CDR3 length equals 14 residues. The ends were cut back, 4 bases at V and 4 bases at J, with 14 bases in the middle. The CDR3 nucleotides are TGTGCCAGCAGCCTTAAAACGGGGGTCTATGGCTACACCTTC. Protein sequence: CASSLKTGVYGYTF.

This sequence joins TRBV24-1 and TRBJ2-3; D might be TRBD2 (6 bases). The V gene's germline CDR1 is KGHDR and CDR2 SFDVKD. Trimming took off 6 bases at V and 3 bases at J, with 9 bases between the two ends. The CDR3 runs to 13 residues. The CDR3 sequence: CATSRGGTDTQYF. The CDR3 DNA is TGTGCCACCAGTAGAGGAGGGACAGATACGCAGTATTTT.

J is TRBJ1-1 and V is TRBV12-3 or TRBV12-4; no clear D. The CDR3 is 13 amino acids. V was pared by 2 bases and J by 5 bases, with 9 bases between. CDR3 amino acids: CASSLFKTTEAFF. DNA of the CDR3: TGTGCCAGCAGTTTATTTAAGACAACTGAAGCTTTCTTT.

This chain uses TRBV5-1 with TRBJ1-1, with D maybe TRBD1 (6 bases). The germline V gene encodes CDR1 SGHRS and CDR2 YFSETQ. CDR3 length: 13 residues. V lost 6 bases and J 1 base, leaving 10 bases between the germline ends. CDR3 region: CASKVRGNTEAFF. CDR3 nucleotides: TGCGCCAGCAAAGTCAGGGGGAACACTGAAGCTTTCTTT.

V is TRBV30 and J is TRBJ2-4; D ambiguous. CDR3 length: 13 amino acids. V dropped 0 bases and J dropped 3 bases, with 6 bases sitting between them. Germline V CDR1 and CDR2: GTSNPN, SVGIG (reference sequence). Here the CDR3 reads CAWSVGGKNIQYF. CDR3 DNA sequence: TGTGCCTGGAGTGTCGGCGGCAAAAACATTCAGTACTTC.

The chain uses TRBV3-1 (or the pseudogene TRBV3-2) and TRBJ2-3, with a possible D match to TRBD1 (6 bases). The V gene's germline CDR1 is LGHDT and CDR2 YNNKEL (reference sequence). The CDR3 spans 13 residues. The germline V and J ends were trimmed by 5 bases and 4 bases, with 10 bases remaining between them. The CDR3 region is CASSVKGADTQYF. The CDR3 region has the DNA TGTGCCAGCAGCGTAAAGGGGGCAGATACGCAGTATTTT.

This CDR3 is CASSLGQAPYEQYV. For the CDR3, the DNA is TGCGCCAGCAGCTTGGGCCAGGCGCCCTACGAGCAGTACGTC. This rearrangement joins TRBV5-1 to TRBJ2-7, with no clear D. Per germline, CDR1 SGHRS and CDR2 YFSETQ. The CDR3 is 14 amino acids. V was shortened by 0 bases and J by 2 bases, with 9 bases between the two germline ends.

This CDR3 reads CASTKTDTQYF. CDR3 bases: TGTGCCAGCACCAAAACAGATACGCAGTATTTT. V gene TRBV7-2 combines with J gene TRBJ2-3; D gene unclear. The CDR3 extends over 11 amino acids. Germline loops: CDR1 SGHTA, CDR2 FQGNSA. Trimming pared 7 bases from V and 3 bases from J, leaving 5 bases between.

The chain has TRBV11-3 and TRBJ2-5; 9 bases are shared with TRBD2. The germline V gene has CDR1 SGHNT and CDR2 YENEEA. V lost 5 bases, J lost 5 bases, and 12 bases stayed unmatched. The CDR3 runs to 16 residues. The CDR3 region has the DNA TGTGCCAGCAGCATCTCCTTTGCGGGGGGGAGGGAGACCCAGTACTTC. Protein: CASSISFAGGRETQYF.

This sequence joins TRBV30 and TRBJ2-1; D may be TRBD2 (6 bases). In germline, CDR1 is GTSNPN, CDR2 SVGIG (reference sequence). The CDR3 totals 14 residues. Trimming pared 2 bases from V and 7 bases from J, leaving 15 bases between. The CDR3 loop is CAWSYGRQFNEQFF. CDR3 DNA: TGTGCCTGGAGTTATGGGAGGCAGTTTAATGAGCAGTTCTTC.

This rearrangement joins TRBV5-1 to TRBJ1-4, with D hard to call. Looked up from germline, CDR1 is SGHRS and CDR2 is YFSETQ. The CDR3 covers 14 residues. V shed 4 bases and J shed 5 bases, with 12 bases lying between them. CDR3 residues: CASSHPGSNEKLFF. The CDR3, as DNA: TGCGCCAGCAGCCACCCGGGATCGAATGAAAAACTGTTTTTT.

This chain links TRBV18 with TRBJ1-1; the D gene is possibly TRBD1 (6 bases). Germline V gene data show CDR1 as KGHSH and CDR2 as LQKENI. This CDR3 is 13 amino acids long. Trimming took 5 bases from V and 6 from J, leaving 13 bases between them. As DNA, the CDR3 is TGTGCCAGCTCAGGAACAGGGCGAGCTGAAGCTTTCTTT. Residues: CASSGTGRAEAFF.

The V gene is TRBV5-4, the J gene TRBJ1-3; no reliable D call. This CDR3 contains 15 residues. Germline loops: CDR1 SGHNT, CDR2 YYREEE (reference sequence). V was cut by 0 bases and J by 0 bases, with 7 bases left in between. For the CDR3, the DNA is TGTGCCAGCAGCTTGGACGGTAGCTCTGGAAACACCATATATTTT. It codes for CASSLDGSSGNTIYF. The full variable domain, with the rest looked up from reference TRBV5-4 and TRBJ1-3, is ETGVTQSPTHLIKTRGQQVTLRCSSQSGHNTVSWYQQALGQGPQFIFQYYREEENGRGNFPPRFSGLQFPNYSSELNVNALELDDSALYLCASSLDGSSGNTIYFGEGSWLTVV.

The chain links TRBV24-1 to TRBJ2-5; TRBD1 agrees at 12 bases. This CDR3 has 16 amino acids. V gave up 4 bases and J gave up 3 bases; unmatched junction bases: 5. The germline gives CDR1 KGHDR, CDR2 SFDVKD. The CDR3 sequence is CATSDPGTGGEETQYF. CDR3 in DNA: TGTGCCACCAGTGACCCAGGGACAGGGGGCGAAGAGACCCAGTACTTC.

This chain connects TRBV7-8 to TRBJ2-3, with D possibly called TRBD1 or TRBD2 (5 bases each). Germline assignment: CDR1 SGHVS and CDR2 FQNEAQ. Trimming removed 5 bases from V and 4 bases from J, with 13 bases in between. This CDR3 spans 14 amino acids. This CDR3 reads CASSPLRGADTQYF. In nucleotides, the CDR3 is TGTGCCAGCAGCCCACTGAGGGGCGCAGATACGCAGTATTTT.

J is TRBJ1-5 and V is TRBV19; no clear D. The CDR3 consists of 15 residues. CDR1 and CDR2 from the germline V gene are LNHDA and SQIVND (reference sequence). V lost 3 bases and J lost 4, with 13 bases in between. The CDR3 nucleotides read TGTGCCAGTAGTATGTCTGGAGTTGGGAATCAGCCCCAGCATTTT. This encodes CASSMSGVGNQPQHF.

This chain connects TRBV27 to TRBJ2-1; the D is unclear. Trimming shortened V by 5 bases and J by 0 bases, and 17 bases separated the two germline ends. Germline CDR1 MNHEY, CDR2 SMNVEV (reference sequence). The CDR3 contains 17 residues. In DNA, the CDR3 is TGTGCCAGCAGTCCCCGGACGGGTTCTAGCTCCTACAATGAGCAGTTCTTC. Its protein product is CASSPRTGSSSYNEQFF.

This chain uses TRBV7-9 with TRBJ2-5; 9 bases map to TRBD1. CDR1 and CDR2 (germline): SEHNR, FQNEAQ (reference sequence). With V trimmed by 5 bases and J by 2 bases, 12 bases remained unmatched. The CDR3 length is 17 residues. The CDR3 DNA is TGTGCCAGCAGCCTAGGGACAGGGTGGATGGGGCAAGAGACCCAGTACTTC. This gives the protein CASSLGTGWMGQETQYF. Full variable domain (outside the CDR3, taken from reference TRBV7-9 and TRBJ2-5): DTGVSQNPRHKITKRGQNVTFRCDPISEHNRLYWYRQTLGQGPEFLTYFQNEAQLEKSRLLSDRFSAERPKGSFSTLEIQRTEQGDSAMYLCASSLGTGWMGQETQYFGPGTRLLVL.

On this clone: A far larger clone lies a single base away; this is likely a read error. This chain uses TRBV7-2 with TRBJ2-5, with D perhaps being TRBD1 or TRBD2 (5 bases each). CDR3 length equals 11 residues. V was clipped by 5 bases and J by 8 bases, with 9 bases between them. Germline lookup yields CDR1 SGHTA and CDR2 FQGNSA. The CDR3, as DNA: TGTGCCAGCAGCCAGGGAGATACCCAGTACTTC. This gives the protein CASSQGDTQYF.